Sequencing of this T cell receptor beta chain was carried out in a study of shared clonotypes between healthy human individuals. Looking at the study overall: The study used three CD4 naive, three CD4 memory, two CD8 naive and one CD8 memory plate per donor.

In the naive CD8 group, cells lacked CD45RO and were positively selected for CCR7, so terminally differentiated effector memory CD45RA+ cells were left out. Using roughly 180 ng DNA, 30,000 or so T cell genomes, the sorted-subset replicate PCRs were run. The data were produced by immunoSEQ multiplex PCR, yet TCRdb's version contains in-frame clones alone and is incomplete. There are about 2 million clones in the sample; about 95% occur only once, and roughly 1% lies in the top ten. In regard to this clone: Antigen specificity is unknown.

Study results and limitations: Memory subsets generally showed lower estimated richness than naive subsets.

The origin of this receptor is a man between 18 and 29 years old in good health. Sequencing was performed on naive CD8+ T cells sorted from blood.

The CDR3 is CASSLSGVGDTEAFF. CDR3 DNA sequence: TGCGCCAGCAGCTTATCTGGGGTTGGGGACACTGAAGCTTTCTTT. The rearrangement joins TRBV4-3 to TRBJ1-1; D unresolved. V lost 5 bases, J lost 3 bases, and 16 bases lay in between. The CDR3 spans 15 residues. Germline CDR1 LGHNA, CDR2 YSLEER.